The present T cell receptor beta chain was sequenced within a study of blood T cell repertoires in COVID-19. On the study more broadly: The analysed material was cDNA or gDNA that came from T cells, B-cell-depleted T cells, or PBMCs.

Deletions cut 1 base from V and 9 bases from J, with 6 bases between. Germline V gene lookup returns CDR1 MDHEN and CDR2 SYDVKM. The CDR3 has 12 residues. TCRdb's table, derived via immunoSEQ multiplex PCR, lists solely in-frame clones and lacks some. There are roughly 180,000 clones in the sample; roughly 79% occur only once, and around 10% lies in the top ten. This receptor was taken from a woman aged 40 to 55 with COVID-19, enrolled during active disease. Sequencing was carried out using peripheral blood. The chain has TRBV28 and TRBJ2-2, with a possible D match to TRBD2 (5 bases). CDR3 protein: CASSLSGWELFF. CDR3 nucleotide sequence: TGTGCCAGCAGTTTATCGGGATGGGAGCTGTTTTTT.